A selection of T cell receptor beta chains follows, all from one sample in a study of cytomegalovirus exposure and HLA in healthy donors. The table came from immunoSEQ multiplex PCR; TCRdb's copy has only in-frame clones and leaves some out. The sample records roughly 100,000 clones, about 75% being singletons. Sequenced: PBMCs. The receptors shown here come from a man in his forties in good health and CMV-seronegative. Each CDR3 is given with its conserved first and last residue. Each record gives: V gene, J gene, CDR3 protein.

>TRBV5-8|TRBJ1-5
CASSLLLSDRGGQPQHF
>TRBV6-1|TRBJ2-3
CASSDRDTALTQYF
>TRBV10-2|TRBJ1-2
CASSEFGAGSGYTF
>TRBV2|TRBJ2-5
CASSWTSGPETQYF
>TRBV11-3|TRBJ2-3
CASSLDGRDTQYF
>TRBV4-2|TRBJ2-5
CASREAGGQTQYF
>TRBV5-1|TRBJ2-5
CASTNRGRGETQYF
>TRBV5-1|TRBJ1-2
CASSPGDSRGYTF
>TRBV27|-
CASSPYRGGSYEQYF
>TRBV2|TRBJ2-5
CASSDDRQETQYF
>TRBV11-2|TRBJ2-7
CASSPETGLSYEQYF
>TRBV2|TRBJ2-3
CASSETGMGTDTQYF
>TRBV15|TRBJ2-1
CATNRGQLENNEQFF
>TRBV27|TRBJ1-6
CASSSNYGNSPLHF
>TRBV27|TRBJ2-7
CASSLLAGVESYF
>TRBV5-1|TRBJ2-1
CASRSGGVSYNEQFF
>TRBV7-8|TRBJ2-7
CASSLSRSEQYF
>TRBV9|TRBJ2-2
CASSNYGELFF
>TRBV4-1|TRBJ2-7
CASSQDAGGGTGGCWQYF
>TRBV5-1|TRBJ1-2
CASSRDGRGDYGYTF
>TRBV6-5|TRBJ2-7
CASSPGLGQAQYF
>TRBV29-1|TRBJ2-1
CSVRDRDYNEQFF
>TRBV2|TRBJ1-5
CASSETGGTYQPQHF
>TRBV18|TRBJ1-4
CASSPEGYEKLFF
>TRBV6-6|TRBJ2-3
CASSYAGVADTQYF
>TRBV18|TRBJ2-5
CASSPRKTHQETQYF
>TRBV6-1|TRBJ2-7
CASSERQDEQYF
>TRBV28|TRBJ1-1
CASSLGGIQAFF
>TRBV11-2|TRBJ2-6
CASSSGANVLTF
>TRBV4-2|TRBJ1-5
CASSGTGEGNQPQHF
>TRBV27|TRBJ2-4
CASSLSWGLGTRNIQYF
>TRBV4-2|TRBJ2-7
CASSLQTGEGQYF
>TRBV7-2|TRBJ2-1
CASSLAPGGVYNEQFF
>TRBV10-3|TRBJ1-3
CAIKGGQGYAGGNTIYF
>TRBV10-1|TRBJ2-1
CASSESGGREQFF
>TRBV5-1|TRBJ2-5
CASTLGTTYQETQYF
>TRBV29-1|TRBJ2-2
CSVEKLAAGELFF
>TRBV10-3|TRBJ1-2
CAISEVNTNYGYTF
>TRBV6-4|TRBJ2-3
CASSDGGQQQRGDTQYF
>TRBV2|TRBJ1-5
CASHPDRSRPQHF
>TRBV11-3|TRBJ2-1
CASSRGGNYNEQFF
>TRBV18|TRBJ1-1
CASSPQTGGTNTEAFF
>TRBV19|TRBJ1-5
CASSFVRQPQHF
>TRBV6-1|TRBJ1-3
CASSGPKSSSGNTIYF
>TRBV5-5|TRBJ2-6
CASSSRVTGANVLTF
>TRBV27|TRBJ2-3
CASSLRGYFVLTDTQYF
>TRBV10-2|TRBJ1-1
CASRGQMNTEAFF
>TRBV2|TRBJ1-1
CASSEERWQAFF
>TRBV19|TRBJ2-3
CASSIGRGDTQYF
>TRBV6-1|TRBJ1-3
CASSPRQGSGNTIYF
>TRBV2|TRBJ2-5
CASSDDRQETQYF